This TCR beta chain was profiled in a study of blood T cells in healthy people across ages. Study-level results: Greater diversity and more naive CD4+ cells were seen in long-lived donors than in aged donors. With unsorted PBMCs, a conclusive comparison of naive versus antigen-experienced cells was not possible.

Worth noting for this clonotype: Its matching antigen is unknown.

A J-beta primer mix and a sample-barcoded 5' primer were used in a second PCR of roughly 6 to 11 cycles. TCRdb recomputed calls from the 5' RACE reads with MiXCR, one row per CDR3 protein. The table records about 780,000 distinct CDR3 sequences, 46% of them present only once. The receptor was derived from a man older than 75 in good health. Sequenced material: blood.

The CDR3 nucleotides are TGTGCCAGCAGCTCGCCCGCGACTAGCGGGAGGTTGACTGAGCAGTTCTTC. Residues: CASSSPATSGRLTEQFF. The chain couples TRBV7-3 to TRBJ2-1; 13 bases agree with TRBD2. Germline V CDR1 and CDR2: SGHTA, FQGTGA. Trimming took 4 bases from V and 9 from J; bases not matched to a gene: 12. The CDR3 is 17 amino acids.